The rows below give T cell receptor beta chains drawn from one sample of a study of beta chain features in type 1 diabetes. Sequencing was performed with immunoSEQ multiplex PCR; in TCRdb, only in-frame clones are kept and a portion is missing. The sample comprises roughly 350,000 clones, approximately 11% of which are singletons, and about 0.015% rests with the top ten. Sequencing was carried out using naive CD4+ T cells from blood. The receptors shown here come from a woman in her 30s in good health. The CDR3 runs from the conserved cysteine through the conserved F or W. The order of the fields is V gene, D gene, clone size, J gene, CDR3 DNA, CDR3 protein. A D gene is named only where the DNA matches it firmly. The listing skips clone size in some rows; elsewhere it reads once, few, many or a size class.

v_call: TRBV7-9; d_call: NA; clone_size: NA; j_call: TRBJ2-1; cdr3_nt: TGTGCCAGCAGCTTAGCCCCGACAGGCTCCTACAATGAGCAGTTCTTC; cdr3_aa: CASSLAPTGSYNEQFF
v_call: TRBV30; d_call: NA; clone_size: few; j_call: TRBJ1-2; cdr3_nt: TGTGCCTGGAGTGTTTGGAGTACCCGTTCTTATGGCTACACCTTC; cdr3_aa: CAWSVWSTRSYGYTF
v_call: TRBV7-2; d_call: TRBD2; clone_size: NA; j_call: TRBJ2-7; cdr3_nt: TGTGCCAGCAGCTTAGATAGCGGGAGGGCCGGCGAGCAGTACTTC; cdr3_aa: CASSLDSGRAGEQYF
v_call: TRBV27; d_call: TRBD2; clone_size: NA; j_call: TRBJ2-1; cdr3_nt: TGTGCCAGCTCTAGCGGGAGGTCTCGCAATGAGCAGTTCTTC; cdr3_aa: CASSSGRSRNEQFF
v_call: TRBV7-2; d_call: NA; clone_size: NA; j_call: TRBJ2-7; cdr3_nt: TGTGCCAGCAGCTTCGGCGGAACCTACGAGCAGTACTTC; cdr3_aa: CASSFGGTYEQYF
v_call: TRBV28; d_call: TRBD1; clone_size: NA; j_call: TRBJ2-4; cdr3_nt: TGTGCCAGCAGTCCCATCTCAGGGGGCTTTGACATTCAGTACTTC; cdr3_aa: CASSPISGGFDIQYF
v_call: TRBV18; d_call: TRBD2; clone_size: few; j_call: TRBJ2-7; cdr3_nt: TGTGCCAGCTCACCAGAGCTAGCGGGAGGCTACGAGCAGTACTTC; cdr3_aa: CASSPELAGGYEQYF
v_call: TRBV19; d_call: TRBD1; clone_size: NA; j_call: TRBJ2-7; cdr3_nt: TGTGCCAGTAGTAGGGACAGGGTTCGATCCTACGAGCAGTACTTC; cdr3_aa: CASSRDRVRSYEQYF
v_call: TRBV7-2; d_call: NA; clone_size: few; j_call: TRBJ2-7; cdr3_nt: TGTGCCAGCAGCTTAAGTCCGGGACTTCCCCCCGGGCAGTACTTC; cdr3_aa: CASSLSPGLPPGQYF
v_call: TRBV5-1; d_call: TRBD2; clone_size: few; j_call: TRBJ2-1; cdr3_nt: TGCGCCAGTAAAACGGGACTAGCGGGAGGTTACAATGAGCAGTTCTTC; cdr3_aa: CASKTGLAGGYNEQFF
v_call: TRBV7-2; d_call: TRBD2; clone_size: NA; j_call: TRBJ2-3; cdr3_nt: TGTGCCAGCAGCGAGGGGACTAGCGGGTTCACAGATACGCAGTATTTT; cdr3_aa: CASSEGTSGFTDTQYF
v_call: TRBV7-3; d_call: TRBD2; clone_size: few; j_call: TRBJ2-3; cdr3_nt: TGTGCCAGCAGCCGTGGACTAGCGGGAGGAGATACGCAGTATTTT; cdr3_aa: CASSRGLAGGDTQYF
v_call: TRBV29-1; d_call: NA; clone_size: NA; j_call: TRBJ2-1; cdr3_nt: TGCAGCTTGGGGGGGGCAGGGGCCCATGAGCAGTTCTTC; cdr3_aa: CSLGGAGAHEQFF
v_call: TRBV28; d_call: TRBD1; clone_size: NA; j_call: TRBJ2-7; cdr3_nt: TGTGCCAGCAGTTCCCCCGGGACAGGGTCTTTGGGCGAGCAGTACTTC; cdr3_aa: CASSSPGTGSLGEQYF
v_call: TRBV2; d_call: NA; clone_size: NA; j_call: TRBJ2-4; cdr3_nt: TGTGCCAGCAAGGACAGGGTGAAGGCGGGGGACATTCAGTACTTC; cdr3_aa: CASKDRVKAGDIQYF
v_call: TRBV5-1; d_call: NA; clone_size: few; j_call: TRBJ1-5; cdr3_nt: TGCGCCAGCAGCCCTGGATCCGGGACACAGCCCCAGCATTTT; cdr3_aa: CASSPGSGTQPQHF
v_call: TRBV7-2; d_call: NA; clone_size: few; j_call: TRBJ2-5; cdr3_nt: TGTGCCAGCAGCTTAGCGGGGGCCCAAGAGACCCAGTACTTC; cdr3_aa: CASSLAGAQETQYF
v_call: TRBV15; d_call: NA; clone_size: NA; j_call: TRBJ2-1; cdr3_nt: TGTGCCACCAGCAGAGTGGGCCAGGGAGGCTCCTACAATGAGCAGTTCTTC; cdr3_aa: CATSRVGQGGSYNEQFF
v_call: TRBV5-6; d_call: NA; clone_size: few; j_call: TRBJ1-5; cdr3_nt: TGTGCCAGCAGCTTGGCTGGTGACAGCAACAATCAGCCCCAGCATTTT; cdr3_aa: CASSLAGDSNNQPQHF
v_call: TRBV5-4; d_call: NA; clone_size: few; j_call: TRBJ2-5; cdr3_nt: TGTGCCAGCAGCGCGGGGACAGTAGAGACCCAGTACTTC; cdr3_aa: CASSAGTVETQYF
v_call: TRBV6-1; d_call: TRBD2; clone_size: NA; j_call: TRBJ2-2; cdr3_nt: TGTGCCAGCAGTGAAGTGCTAGCGGGAGACACCGGGGAGCTGTTTTTT; cdr3_aa: CASSEVLAGDTGELFF
v_call: TRBV7-9; d_call: TRBD2; clone_size: few; j_call: TRBJ2-1; cdr3_nt: TGTGCCAGCAGCTTGAAACCCCGGATAGCGGGAGGGATGAACAATGAGCAGTTCTTC; cdr3_aa: CASSLKPRIAGGMNNEQFF
v_call: TRBV29-1; d_call: TRBD1; clone_size: NA; j_call: TRBJ1-2; cdr3_nt: TGCACCGTGGGCCCCCTACAGGGGAACTATGGCTACACCTTC; cdr3_aa: CTVGPLQGNYGYTF
v_call: TRBV7-9; d_call: NA; clone_size: few; j_call: TRBJ2-7; cdr3_nt: TGTGCCAGCAGCTTAGGGCCGGGATCCCCCTACGAGCAGTACTTC; cdr3_aa: CASSLGPGSPYEQYF
v_call: TRBV5-1; d_call: TRBD2; clone_size: NA; j_call: TRBJ2-2; cdr3_nt: TGCGCCAGCAGCTCCGGGGAGGGATCCACCGGGGAGCTGTTTTTT; cdr3_aa: CASSSGEGSTGELFF
v_call: TRBV29-1; d_call: TRBD2; clone_size: NA; j_call: TRBJ2-3; cdr3_nt: TGCAGCGCCTCTCGACTAGCGGCTAGCACAGATACGCAGTATTTT; cdr3_aa: CSASRLAASTDTQYF
v_call: TRBV9; d_call: TRBD1; clone_size: NA; j_call: TRBJ1-1; cdr3_nt: TGTGCCAGCAGCGTAGTCGGTCAGGGGGCCGGTGAAGCTTTCTTT; cdr3_aa: CASSVVGQGAGEAFF
v_call: TRBV10-3; d_call: TRBD2; clone_size: NA; j_call: TRBJ2-7; cdr3_nt: TGTGCCAGCAGTTACGCCGCGGGAGCTCCGCGGGAGCAGTACTTC; cdr3_aa: CASSYAAGAPREQYF
v_call: TRBV2; d_call: NA; clone_size: NA; j_call: TRBJ1-2; cdr3_nt: TGTGCCAGCAGCGAGCGGAACTACTATGGCTACACCTTC; cdr3_aa: CASSERNYYGYTF
v_call: TRBV7-9; d_call: NA; clone_size: few; j_call: TRBJ1-1; cdr3_nt: TGTGCCAGCAGTAAACACGACAGGAACACTGAAGCTTTCTTT; cdr3_aa: CASSKHDRNTEAFF
v_call: TRBV9; d_call: TRBD2; clone_size: NA; j_call: TRBJ2-7; cdr3_nt: TGTGCCAGCAGCGTAGATCCGGCGGGGGGTCTAAGGGAGCAGTACTTC; cdr3_aa: CASSVDPAGGLREQYF
v_call: TRBV6-5; d_call: NA; clone_size: NA; j_call: TRBJ1-5; cdr3_nt: TGTGCCAGCAGTTACTCGAGAGAGTCGGGCAATCAGCCCCAGCATTTT; cdr3_aa: CASSYSRESGNQPQHF
v_call: TRBV5-6; d_call: NA; clone_size: NA; j_call: TRBJ1-4; cdr3_nt: TGTGCCAGCAGCATAACAGGGCTCCGGGAAAAACTGTTTTTT; cdr3_aa: CASSITGLREKLFF
v_call: TRBV12-5; d_call: TRBD2; clone_size: few; j_call: TRBJ2-5; cdr3_nt: TGTGCTAGTGGTTTGTTCCTAGCGGGAGGCCTGGGGGAGACCCAGTACTTC; cdr3_aa: CASGLFLAGGLGETQYF
v_call: TRBV6-1; d_call: NA; clone_size: NA; j_call: TRBJ2-7; cdr3_nt: TGTGCCAGCAGTGACACCGGAGGGCCGAATAGCTACGAGCAGTACTTC; cdr3_aa: CASSDTGGPNSYEQYF
v_call: TRBV18; d_call: NA; clone_size: few; j_call: TRBJ1-5; cdr3_nt: TGTGCCAGCTCACCCGGATCGGGGGGAAATCAGCCCCAGCATTTT; cdr3_aa: CASSPGSGGNQPQHF
v_call: TRBV28; d_call: NA; clone_size: NA; j_call: TRBJ2-7; cdr3_nt: TGTGCCAGCAGTCAGGAGGGACCTCTCGAGCAGTACTTC; cdr3_aa: CASSQEGPLEQYF
v_call: TRBV6-5; d_call: NA; clone_size: few; j_call: TRBJ1-1; cdr3_nt: TGTGCCAGCAGTTACTCGGGCAGGATGAAAACTGAAGCTTTCTTT; cdr3_aa: CASSYSGRMKTEAFF
v_call: TRBV7-9; d_call: NA; clone_size: few; j_call: TRBJ2-5; cdr3_nt: TGTGCCAGCAGACAAATACAGGGACCAGAGACCCAGTACTTC; cdr3_aa: CASRQIQGPETQYF
v_call: TRBV28; d_call: TRBD2; clone_size: few; j_call: TRBJ2-7; cdr3_nt: TGTGCCAGCAGTGGTTGGCTAGCGGGGCCCGAGCAGTACTTC; cdr3_aa: CASSGWLAGPEQYF
v_call: TRBV5-1; d_call: TRBD1; clone_size: few; j_call: TRBJ1-2; cdr3_nt: TGCGCCAGCAGCTACTACCGGGACAGCTACTATGGCTACACCTTC; cdr3_aa: CASSYYRDSYYGYTF
v_call: TRBV7-2; d_call: NA; clone_size: NA; j_call: TRBJ2-3; cdr3_nt: TGTGCCAGCAGCTTAGCCCTCAGGGGAGATACGCAGTATTTT; cdr3_aa: CASSLALRGDTQYF
v_call: TRBV27; d_call: TRBD1; clone_size: few; j_call: TRBJ1-2; cdr3_nt: TGTGCCAGCAGTTTCACCGGGACAGGGGTGAGCTACACCTTC; cdr3_aa: CASSFTGTGVSYTF
v_call: TRBV6-5; d_call: NA; clone_size: few; j_call: TRBJ1-5; cdr3_nt: TGTGCCAGCAGACCGGTTAGTGGTGATCAGCCCCAGCATTTT; cdr3_aa: CASRPVSGDQPQHF
v_call: TRBV25-1; d_call: TRBD2; clone_size: NA; j_call: TRBJ2-5; cdr3_nt: TGTGCCAGCAGTGGTCAGACTAGCGGTTGGGTGGAGACCCAGTACTTC; cdr3_aa: CASSGQTSGWVETQYF
v_call: TRBV4-1; d_call: TRBD1; clone_size: NA; j_call: TRBJ2-5; cdr3_nt: TGCGCCAGCAGCCAATATGACAGGGAAGAGACCCAGTACTTC; cdr3_aa: CASSQYDREETQYF
v_call: TRBV7-9; d_call: TRBD1; clone_size: NA; j_call: TRBJ2-7; cdr3_nt: TGTGCCAGCAGCCGGGACAGGGAAGCTAACGAGCAGTACTTC; cdr3_aa: CASSRDREANEQYF